The 24 T cell receptor beta chains reported below all come from one sample, sequenced in a study of T cell responses to AZD1222 COVID-19 vaccine. Generated by immunoSEQ multiplex PCR, the TCRdb table keeps only in-frame clones and is missing some. The sample contains tens of thousands of clones, 90% of which appear only once. The sequencing here drew on peripheral blood, taken on day 0 of AZD1222 vaccination. The receptor source for this set is an adult in good health.

The chain carries TRBV7-6 and TRBJ1-5; 9 bases are shared with TRBD1. Germline V CDR1 and CDR2: SGHVS, FNYEAQ. The V segment lost 2 bases and the J segment 4 bases; nucleotides outside the gene matches: 3. This CDR3 is 15 amino acids long. In DNA, the CDR3 is TGTGCCAGCAGCTTAACAGGGGGCTCAAATCAGCCCCAGCATTTT. Translated, it gives CASSLTGGSNQPQHF.

The chain links TRBV4-1 to TRBJ2-1; D tentatively reads TRBD1 or TRBD2 (5 bases each). Germline V gives CDR1 MGHRA, CDR2 YSYEKL. CDR3 length equals 16 residues. Trimming left V 0 bases short and J 3 bases short, with 12 bases between. DNA for the CDR3: TGCGCCAGCAGCCAAGAGGGACCTCCATTCTACAATGAGCAGTTCTTC. This encodes CASSQEGPPFYNEQFF.

This chain joins TRBV6-2 or TRBV6-3 and TRBJ1-6; D possibly corresponds to TRBD1 (5 bases). The CDR3 loop spans 14 amino acids. V was clipped by 2 bases and J by 7 bases, with 9 bases between them. The V gene's germline CDR1 is MNHEY and CDR2 SVGEGT. This CDR3 reads CASSYVGGNSPLHF. DNA for the CDR3: TGTGCCAGCAGTTACGTCGGGGGGAATTCACCCCTCCACTTT.

The rearrangement links TRBV5-1 to TRBJ1-6, with D possibly matching TRBD1 (5 bases). Per the germline V gene, CDR1 is SGHRS and CDR2 is YFSETQ. CDR3 length: 14 amino acids. With 0 bases removed from V and 9 bases from J, the gap between germline ends came to 10 bases. The CDR3 DNA reads TGCGCCAGCAGCTTGGACGGGGGGGGTTCACCCCTCCACTTT. It translates to CASSLDGGGSPLHF.

The chain is built from TRBV11-3 and TRBJ2-3; D gene ambiguous. This CDR3 spans 14 amino acids. CDR1 is SGHNT and CDR2 is YENEEA in the germline V gene. V lost 2 bases, J lost 0 bases, and 6 bases lay in between. This CDR3 reads CASSLYGSTDTQYF. The DNA for the CDR3 is TGTGCCAGCAGCTTATACGGGAGCACAGATACGCAGTATTTT.

The chain combines TRBV6-5 with TRBJ1-5, with D perhaps matching TRBD1 (5 bases). This CDR3 is built from 16 residues. The germline gives CDR1 MNHEY, CDR2 SVGAGI. Trimming took 3 bases from V and 1 from J, leaving 13 bases between them. The CDR3 spells CASSYTAQGSNQPQHF. The CDR3 DNA reads as TGTGCCAGCAGTTATACGGCCCAGGGCAGCAATCAGCCCCAGCATTTT.

A remark on this clone: A read error may explain this, as a much larger clone is one base away. The chain recombines TRBV11-3 with TRBJ1-6; D gene ambiguous. Germline V lookup: CDR1 SGHNT, CDR2 YENEEA. The CDR3 totals 12 residues. Deletions cut 3 bases from V and 7 bases from J, with 4 bases between. The CDR3: CASSFQNSPLHF. As DNA, the CDR3 is TGTGCCAGCAGCTTCCAGAATTCACCCCTCCACTTT.

The chain is built from TRBV6-5 and TRBJ2-7, with a weak D call TRBD2 (7 bases). Germline CDR1 and CDR2: MNHEY and SVGAGI. V shed 0 bases and J shed 2 bases, with 11 bases lying between them. The CDR3 spans 15 residues. CDR3: CASSYSGGGTYEQYF. For the CDR3, the DNA is TGTGCCAGCAGTTACTCGGGCGGGGGCACCTACGAGCAGTACTTC.

J is TRBJ2-1 and V is TRBV10-1; 8 bases agree with TRBD2. The CDR3 spans 14 residues. V lost 4 bases to trimming and J lost 2 bases; unmatched junction nucleotides: 1. In germline, CDR1 is WNHNN, CDR2 SYGVQD (reference sequence). CDR3 nucleotide sequence: TGCGCCAGCAGTGGGACTAGCCCCTACAATGAGCAGTTCTTC. Its translation is CASSGTSPYNEQFF.

The rearrangement uses TRBV20-1 and TRBJ2-3; D call uncertain. From germline, CDR1 is DFQATT and CDR2 SNEGSKA (reference sequence). V lost 5 bases to trimming and J lost 6 bases, with 6 bases between them. The CDR3 covers 10 residues. The chain's CDR3 is CSARADTQYF. CDR3 sequence (DNA): TGCAGTGCTCGAGCGGATACGCAGTATTTT.

In this sample, this clone turned up once. The chain uses TRBV29-1 and TRBJ2-6; D is undetermined. Trimming shortened V by 3 bases and J by 2 bases, and 20 bases separated the two germline ends. The CDR3 totals 18 residues. Germline V gene lookup returns CDR1 SQVTM and CDR2 ANQGSEA. The CDR3 reads CSVEDFPPHWAGANVLTF. In DNA, the CDR3 is TGCAGCGTTGAGGATTTTCCGCCACATTGGGCTGGGGCCAACGTCCTGACTTTC.

The chain recombines TRBV29-1 with TRBJ2-1; 7 bases align to TRBD2. The V gene end was trimmed by 7 bases and the J gene end by 6 bases; junction bases not matched to a gene: 9. This CDR3 has 13 residues. Germline-derived CDR1 and CDR2 are SQVTM and ANQGSEA. The CDR3 nucleotides read TGCAGCGGGGGCCTAGCGGCCTCCAATGAGCAGTTCTTC. It specifies CSGGLAASNEQFF.

V and J are TRBV25-1 and TRBJ1-1, with a possible D match to TRBD1 (5 bases). From germline, CDR1 is MGHDK and CDR2 SYGVNS. This CDR3 has 12 amino acids. Trimming took 5 bases from V and 3 from J, leaving 7 bases between them. The CDR3 region is CASSTGYTEAFF. CDR3 in DNA: TGTGCCAGCAGTACAGGTTACACTGAAGCTTTCTTT.

The sample holds one count of this clone. This chain links TRBV6-2 or TRBV6-3 with TRBJ1-2; weak D call: TRBD1 (6 bases). The CDR3 contains 14 residues. Germline CDR1 is MNHEY and CDR2 is SVGEGT. Trimming cost V 2 bases and J 4 bases, with 11 bases left between them. The CDR3 sequence: CASSYIDRIYGYTF. CDR3 nucleotides: TGTGCCAGCAGTTACATCGACAGGATCTATGGCTACACCTTC.

The chain combines TRBV28 with TRBJ1-6; D is unresolved. The CDR3 loop spans 15 amino acids. The V gene's germline CDR1 is MDHEN and CDR2 SYDVKM. Trimming removed 4 bases at V and 7 bases at J, with 14 bases between. CDR3 in amino acids: CASSSDRVPNSPLHF. The CDR3 DNA is TGTGCCAGCAGTTCGGACCGGGTCCCCAATTCACCCCTCCACTTT.

V gene TRBV20-1 combines with J gene TRBJ1-2; D is uncertain. V was cut by 4 bases and J by 4 bases, with 7 bases left in between. CDR1 and CDR2 (germline): DFQATT, SNEGSKA (reference sequence). The CDR3 has 11 amino acids. CDR3 sequence: CSATVSYGYTF. The CDR3, as DNA: TGCAGTGCTACAGTCAGCTATGGCTACACCTTC.

The chain carries TRBV28 and TRBJ1-4; the D gene is possibly TRBD1 (6 bases). The CDR3 consists of 12 residues. The ends were cut back, 6 bases at V and 7 bases at J, with 9 bases in the middle. Germline V lookup: CDR1 MDHEN, CDR2 SYDVKM. The CDR3 DNA is TGTGCCAGCAGACCCAGGGGTGAAAAACTGTTTTTT. Its protein is CASRPRGEKLFF. Looking up the rest from reference TRBV28 and TRBJ1-4 gives the full variable domain: DVKVTQSSRYLVKRTGEKVFLECVQDMDHENMFWYRQDPGLGLRLIYFSYDVKMKEKGDIPEGYSVSREKKERFSLILESASTNQTSMYLCASRPRGEKLFFGSGTQLSVL.

A few counts support this clone. The chain links TRBV7-3 to TRBJ2-5; D not certain. V was trimmed by 1 base and J by 5 bases, leaving 11 bases between them. This CDR3 contains 14 residues. Per germline, CDR1 SGHTA and CDR2 FQGTGA. In nucleotides, the CDR3 is TGTGCCAGCAGCTTAAGTTGGTCTGGGGAGACCCAGTACTTC. Translated: CASSLSWSGETQYF.

The CDR3 reads CASRSLAGGYNEQFF. CDR3 DNA sequence: TGTGCCAGCAGATCCCTAGCGGGGGGATACAATGAGCAGTTCTTC. The gene calls are TRBV6-5 and TRBJ2-1; 11 nucleotides line up with TRBD2. The CDR3 totals 15 residues. Germline CDR1 and CDR2: MNHEY and SVGAGI. The junction had 5 bases not matched to a gene; V was cut back by 6 bases and J by 4 bases.

The CDR3 sequence is CASRLGAGSNYGYTF. In nucleotides, the CDR3 is TGTGCAAGTCGCCTGGGGGCAGGATCTAACTATGGCTACACCTTC. The chain is built from TRBV12-2 and TRBJ1-2; TRBD1, the D gene given by the table, was not confirmed from the DNA. TRBV12-2 is listed as a pseudogene. The CDR3 spans 15 residues.

This clone was seen a few times. The chain joins TRBV19 to TRBJ2-2, with 7 nucleotides matching TRBD1. V shed 5 bases and J 5 bases; nucleotides not matched to a gene: 5. In germline, CDR1 is LNHDA, CDR2 SQIVND (reference sequence). The CDR3 spans 14 residues. The CDR3 here is CASSDRVVTGELFF. The CDR3 DNA is TGTGCCAGTAGTGACAGGGTTGTAACCGGGGAGCTGTTTTTT.

The chain uses TRBV6-5 and TRBJ1-6; possible D gene TRBD1, 6 bases. The CDR3 is made up of 14 amino acids. The germline gives CDR1 MNHEY, CDR2 SVGAGI. Trimming took 7 bases from V and 14 from J, leaving 21 bases between them. The CDR3 sequence is CASTQGGASVALHF. The CDR3 nucleotides read TGTGCCAGCACCCAAGGGGGGGCATCAGTGGCCCTCCACTTT.

The chain joins TRBV29-1 to TRBJ1-1; D remains ambiguous. The CDR3 spans 14 residues. The V gene lost 4 bases and the J gene lost 4 bases, with 16 bases spanning the gap. CDR1 and CDR2 (germline): SQVTM, ANQGSEA. In DNA form, the CDR3 reads TGCAGCGTTGTATGGGGAAGCCCCCCCACTGAAGCTTTCTTT. Its protein is CSVVWGSPPTEAFF.

The chain joins TRBV9 to TRBJ1-2, with a tentative D call TRBD1 (6 bases). The CDR3 has 13 residues. Germline CDR1 and CDR2: SGDLS and YYNGEE. V was shortened by 2 bases and J by 4 bases, with 9 bases between the two germline ends. This CDR3 is CASSVQGTYGYTF. The CDR3 DNA sequence: TGTGCCAGCAGCGTCCAGGGGACCTATGGCTACACCTTC.